This T cell receptor (beta chain) was identified during a study of blood T cell repertoires in COVID-19. Study-level background: The cDNA or gDNA used as material had been derived from T cells, B-cell-depleted T cells, or PBMCs.

The data were produced by immunoSEQ multiplex PCR, yet TCRdb's version contains in-frame clones alone and is incomplete. The sample lists under 150,000 clones; around 89% were seen once. Germline V gene lookup returns CDR1 SGHTA and CDR2 FQGNSA. The ends lost 1 base at V and 2 bases at J; junction bases unmatched: 8. This CDR3 is built from 17 residues. J is TRBJ2-5 and V is TRBV7-2; 9 bases are a match to TRBD1. The TCR originated in a human donor in a cohort sampled during active COVID-19. The sequencing input was peripheral blood. CDR3 protein: CASSLVRDRVFQETQYF. DNA of the CDR3: TGTGCCAGCAGCTTAGTCCGGGACAGGGTTTTTCAAGAGACCCAGTACTTC.